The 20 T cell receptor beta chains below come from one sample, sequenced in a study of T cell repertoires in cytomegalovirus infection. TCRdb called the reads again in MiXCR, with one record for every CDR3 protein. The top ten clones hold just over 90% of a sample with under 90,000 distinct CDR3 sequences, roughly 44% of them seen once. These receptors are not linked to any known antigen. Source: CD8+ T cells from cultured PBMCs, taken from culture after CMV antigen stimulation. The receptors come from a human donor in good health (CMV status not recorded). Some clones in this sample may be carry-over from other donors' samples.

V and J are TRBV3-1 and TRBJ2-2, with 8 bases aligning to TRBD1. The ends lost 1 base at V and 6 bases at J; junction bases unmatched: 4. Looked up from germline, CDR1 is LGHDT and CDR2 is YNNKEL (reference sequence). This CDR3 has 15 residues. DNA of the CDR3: TGTGCCAGCAGCCAAGCGGGACAGGCCCCCGGGGAGCTGTTTTTT. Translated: CASSQAGQAPGELFF.

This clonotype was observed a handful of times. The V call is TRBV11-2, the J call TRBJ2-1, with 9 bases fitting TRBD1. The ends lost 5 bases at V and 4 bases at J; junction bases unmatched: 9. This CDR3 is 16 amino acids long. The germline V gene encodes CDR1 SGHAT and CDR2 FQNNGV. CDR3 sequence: CASSPATGTGYNEQFF. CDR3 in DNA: TGTGCCAGCAGCCCCGCTACCGGGACAGGGTACAATGAGCAGTTCTTC.

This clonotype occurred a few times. The CDR3 spells CASSHRRGVERLYGYTF. The CDR3 DNA reads as TGTGCCAGCAGCCATCGCCGAGGGGTCGAGCGTCTCTATGGCTACACCTTC. The J gene is TRBJ1-2, the V gene TRBV3-1; TRBD1 is a possible D gene (5 bases). Trimming cost V 3 bases and J 4 bases, with 21 bases left between them. Germline CDR1 and CDR2: LGHDT and YNNKEL (reference sequence). This CDR3 spans 17 amino acids. Filled out from reference TRBV3-1 and TRBJ1-2, the complete variable domain reads DTAVSQTPKYLVTQMGNDKSIKCEQNLGHDTMYWYKQDSKKFLKIMFSYNNKELIINETVPNRFSPKSPDKAHLNLHINSLELGDSAVYFCASSHRRGVERLYGYTFGSGTRLTVV.

In DNA form, the CDR3 reads TGTGCCAGCAGGGGACCGGGACTAGCGGGAGAGGCAAGCACAGATACGCAGTATTTT. It codes for CASRGPGLAGEASTDTQYF. The chain is built from TRBV3-1 and TRBJ2-3, with 14 positions matching TRBD2. The junction had 11 bases not matched to a gene; V was cut back by 6 bases and J by 0 bases. This CDR3 contains 19 residues. The germline V gene has CDR1 LGHDT and CDR2 YNNKEL (reference sequence).

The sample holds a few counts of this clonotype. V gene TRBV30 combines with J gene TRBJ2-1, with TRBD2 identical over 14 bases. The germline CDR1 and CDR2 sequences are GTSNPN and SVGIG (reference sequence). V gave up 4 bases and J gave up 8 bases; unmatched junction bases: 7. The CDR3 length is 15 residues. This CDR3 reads CAWMGLAGAPDEQFF. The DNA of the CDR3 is TGTGCCTGGATGGGACTAGCGGGAGCTCCGGATGAGCAGTTCTTC.

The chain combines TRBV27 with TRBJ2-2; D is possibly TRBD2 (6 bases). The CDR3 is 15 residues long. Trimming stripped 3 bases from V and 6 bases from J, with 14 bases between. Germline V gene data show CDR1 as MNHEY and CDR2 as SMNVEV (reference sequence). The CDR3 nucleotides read TGTGCCAGCAGTTTCACGGGGTCGGGAGCCGGGGAGCTGTTTTTT. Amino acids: CASSFTGSGAGELFF.

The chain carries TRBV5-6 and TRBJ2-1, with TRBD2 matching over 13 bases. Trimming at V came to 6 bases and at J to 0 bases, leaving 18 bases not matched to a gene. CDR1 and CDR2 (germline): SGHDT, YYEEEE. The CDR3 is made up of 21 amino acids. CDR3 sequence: CASTLTGKTSGGPSSYNEQFF. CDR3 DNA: TGTGCCAGCACCTTAACAGGGAAGACTAGCGGGGGGCCAAGCTCCTACAATGAGCAGTTCTTC.

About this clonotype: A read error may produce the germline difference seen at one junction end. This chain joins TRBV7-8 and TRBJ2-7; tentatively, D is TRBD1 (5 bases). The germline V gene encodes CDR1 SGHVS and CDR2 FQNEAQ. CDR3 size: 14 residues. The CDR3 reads CASSMDNPSDEQHF. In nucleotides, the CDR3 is TGTGCCAGCAGCATGGACAACCCTAGTGACGAGCAGCACTTC.

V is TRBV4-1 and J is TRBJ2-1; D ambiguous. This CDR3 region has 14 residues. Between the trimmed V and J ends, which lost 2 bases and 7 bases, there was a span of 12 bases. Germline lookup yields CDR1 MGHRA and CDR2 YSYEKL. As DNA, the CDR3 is TGCGCCAGCAGCCAAAAACCGTTAGGGAATGAGCAGTTCTTC. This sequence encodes CASSQKPLGNEQFF.

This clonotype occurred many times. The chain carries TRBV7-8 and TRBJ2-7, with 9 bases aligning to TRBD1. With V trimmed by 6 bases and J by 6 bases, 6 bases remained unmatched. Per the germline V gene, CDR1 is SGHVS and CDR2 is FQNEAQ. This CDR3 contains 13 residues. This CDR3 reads CASRHRDRAEQYF. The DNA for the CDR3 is TGTGCCAGCAGACACCGGGACAGGGCCGAGCAGTACTTC.

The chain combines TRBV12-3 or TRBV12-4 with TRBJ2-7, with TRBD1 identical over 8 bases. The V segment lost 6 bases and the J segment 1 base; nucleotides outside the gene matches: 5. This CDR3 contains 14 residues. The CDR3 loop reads CASRSGTGSYEQYF. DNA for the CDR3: TGTGCCAGCAGATCCGGGACAGGTTCCTACGAGCAGTACTTC.

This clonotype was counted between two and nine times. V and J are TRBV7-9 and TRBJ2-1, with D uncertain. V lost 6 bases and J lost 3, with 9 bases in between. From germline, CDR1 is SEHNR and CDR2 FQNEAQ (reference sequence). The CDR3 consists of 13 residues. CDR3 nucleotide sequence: TGTGCCAGCAGGCCTACTAACTACAATGAGCAGTTCTTC. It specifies CASRPTNYNEQFF.

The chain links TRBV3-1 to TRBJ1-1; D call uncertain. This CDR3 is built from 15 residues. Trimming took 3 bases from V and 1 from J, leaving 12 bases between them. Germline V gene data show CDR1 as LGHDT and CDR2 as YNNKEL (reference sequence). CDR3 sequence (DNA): TGTGCCAGCAGCCATCCTGTCGGTCGGAACACTGAAGCTTTCTTT. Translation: CASSHPVGRNTEAFF.

CDR3 sequence reads: CASSLDRGGHGYTF. The CDR3 DNA reads as TGTGCCAGCAGCTTAGATCGGGGGGGCCATGGCTACACCTTC. The genes are TRBV11-2 and TRBJ1-2; D possibly corresponds to TRBD1 (6 bases). The CDR3 extends over 14 amino acids. With 0 bases removed from V and 6 bases from J, the gap between germline ends came to 11 bases. Germline assignment: CDR1 SGHAT and CDR2 FQNNGV.

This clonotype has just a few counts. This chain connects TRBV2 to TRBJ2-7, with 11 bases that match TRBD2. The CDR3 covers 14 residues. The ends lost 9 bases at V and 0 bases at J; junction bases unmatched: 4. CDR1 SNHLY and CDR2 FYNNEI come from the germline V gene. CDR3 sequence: CARVGLADSYEQYF. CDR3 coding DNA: TGTGCCAGGGTGGGACTAGCGGACTCCTACGAGCAGTACTTC.

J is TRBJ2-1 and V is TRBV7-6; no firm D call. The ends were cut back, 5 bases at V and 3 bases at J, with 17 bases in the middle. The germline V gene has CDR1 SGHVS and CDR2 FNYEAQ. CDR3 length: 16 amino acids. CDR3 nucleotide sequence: TGTGCCAGCAGCCCCGCCCGGCGTGGTGTCTACAATGAGCAGTTCTTC. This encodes CASSPARRGVYNEQFF.

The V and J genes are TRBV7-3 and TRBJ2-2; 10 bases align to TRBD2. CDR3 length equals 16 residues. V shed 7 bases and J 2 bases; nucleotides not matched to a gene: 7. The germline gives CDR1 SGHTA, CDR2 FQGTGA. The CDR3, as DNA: TGTGCCAGCAAGGAAGCGGGGGGGCCTAACACCGGGGAGCTGTTTTTT. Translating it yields CASKEAGGPNTGELFF.

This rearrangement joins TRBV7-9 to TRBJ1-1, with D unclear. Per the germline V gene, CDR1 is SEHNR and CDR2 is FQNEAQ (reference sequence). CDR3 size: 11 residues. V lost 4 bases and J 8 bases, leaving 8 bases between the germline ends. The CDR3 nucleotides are TGTGCCAGCAGCTATCTACCGGAAGCTTTCTTT. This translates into CASSYLPEAFF.

CDR3 nucleotide sequence: TGTGCCAGCAGCTTAGGGGGACAGGGGTTCGCCTACGAGCAGTACTTC. Its translation: CASSLGGQGFAYEQYF. The chain recombines TRBV7-2 with TRBJ2-7; 10 positions agree with TRBD1. Losses at the gene ends were 1 base for V and 2 bases for J; bases not matched to a gene: 5. This CDR3 region has 16 residues. Germline V CDR1 and CDR2: SGHTA, FQGNSA.

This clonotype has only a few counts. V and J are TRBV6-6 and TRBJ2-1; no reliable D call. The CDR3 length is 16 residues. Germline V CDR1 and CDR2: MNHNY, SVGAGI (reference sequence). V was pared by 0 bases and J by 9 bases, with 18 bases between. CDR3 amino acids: CASSYSMESSRGEQFF. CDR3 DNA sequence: TGTGCCAGCAGTTACTCGATGGAGTCTTCGAGAGGTGAGCAGTTCTTC.